This T cell receptor (beta chain) was captured by sequencing in a study of blood T cell repertoires in COVID-19. Study-wide background: The United States, Italy and Spain supplied acute and convalescent COVID-19 samples. Sources were T cells, B-cell-depleted T cells, or PBMCs; the material itself was cDNA or gDNA.

V was trimmed by 1 base and J by 3 bases, leaving 7 bases between them. CDR3 length equals 13 residues. The germline V gene encodes CDR1 LGHNT and CDR2 FRNRAP. In the authors' methods: Amplification with reference gene primers provided the estimates of nucleated cell counts. Clones were sequenced by immunoSEQ multiplex PCR, and TCRdb holds only the in-frame ones, with some missing. The DNA was the basis for D and trimming; V, J and clone size are from that table. The sample yields 110,000 to 150,000 clones, approximately 82% seen once. Sequencing input: peripheral blood. The clonotype comes from a man in his sixties with active or convalescent COVID-19. J is TRBJ2-7 and V is TRBV12-5, with unresolved D. The CDR3 coding sequence is TGTGCTAGTGGTTTGGGAAACTGCTACGAGCAGTACGTC. Amino acid sequence: CASGLGNCYEQYV.